Shown below are 19 T cell receptor beta chains from a single sample sequenced in a study of chemoradiotherapy in HPV16-positive cancers. The method was immunoSEQ multiplex PCR; TCRdb's version includes in-frame clones alone and lacks a portion of them. Of 30,000 or so clones in the sample, 84% were seen once. The sequences come from blood, collected from a patient who underwent chemoradiotherapy. The receptors were sampled from a human donor with HPV-associated anogenital cancer.

The V gene is TRBV6-1, the J gene TRBJ1-1, with D perhaps matching TRBD1 (6 bases). V dropped 8 bases and J dropped 5 bases, with 18 bases sitting between them. Germline V gene sequence: CDR1 MNHNS, CDR2 SASEGT. The CDR3 covers 14 residues. CDR3 sequence (DNA): TGTGCCAGCTCCGAGAGGGGGGATAATACTGAAGCTTTCTTT. Translation: CASSERGDNTEAFF.

The V call is TRBV6-6, the J call TRBJ1-1; weak D call: TRBD1 (5 bases). Germline CDR1 and CDR2: MNHNY and SVGAGI (reference sequence). V gave up 6 bases and J gave up 8 bases, with 13 bases separating them. The CDR3 consists of 12 residues. Here the CDR3 reads CASSKGDPEAFF. CDR3 bases: TGTGCCAGCAGCAAAGGGGACCCAGAAGCTTTCTTT.

About this clone: Within the sample, other DNA sequences also encode this same CDR3. The chain is built from TRBV10-3 and TRBJ1-3; possible D gene TRBD1, 6 bases. Germline CDR1 is ENHRY and CDR2 is SYGVKD. The CDR3 contains 15 residues. Trimming took off 6 bases at V and 0 bases at J, with 12 bases between the two ends. This chain's CDR3 is CAIRPTGNSGNTIYF. CDR3 coding DNA: TGTGCCATCAGACCAACAGGGAACTCTGGAAACACCATATATTTT.

The chain carries TRBV9 and TRBJ1-1; D unresolved. CDR1 and CDR2 from the germline V gene are SGDLS and YYNGEE. Trimming left V 2 bases short and J 2 bases short, with 10 bases between. CDR3 length equals 14 residues. CDR3 sequence: CASSVYRENTEAFF. The DNA of the CDR3 is TGTGCCAGCAGCGTGTATCGGGAAAACACTGAAGCTTTCTTT.

The genes are TRBV9 and TRBJ1-2, with D maybe TRBD1 (5 bases). There are 15 residues in the CDR3. Germline loops: CDR1 SGDLS, CDR2 YYNGEE. Trimming took 0 bases from V and 2 from J, leaving 11 bases between them. CDR3 coding DNA: TGTGCCAGCAGCGTAGCACAGGAAAGCAACTATGGCTACACCTTC. It translates to CASSVAQESNYGYTF.

This chain links TRBV27 with TRBJ1-5; no clear D gene. V gave up 4 bases and J gave up 2 bases, with 9 bases separating them. CDR3 length: 14 amino acids. Germline-derived CDR1 and CDR2 are MNHEY and SMNVEV (reference sequence). The CDR3 loop is CASSSWAGNQPQHF. CDR3 DNA: TGTGCCAGCAGTTCATGGGCGGGCAATCAGCCCCAGCATTTT.

The chain combines TRBV7-9 with TRBJ2-2; no reliable D call. V was cut by 0 bases and J by 7 bases, with 0 bases left in between. This CDR3 is 11 amino acids long. Germline V gives CDR1 SEHNR, CDR2 FQNEAQ (reference sequence). The CDR3 is CASSLAGELFF. The CDR3 DNA sequence: TGTGCCAGCAGCTTAGCCGGGGAGCTGTTTTTT. Filled out from reference TRBV7-9 and TRBJ2-2, the complete variable domain reads DTGVSQNPRHKITKRGQNVTFRCDPISEHNRLYWYRQTLGQGPEFLTYFQNEAQLEKSRLLSDRFSAERPKGSFSTLEIQRTEQGDSAMYLCASSLAGELFFGEGSRLTVL.

This chain uses TRBV2 with TRBJ2-7; tentative D call: TRBD2 (5 bases). The V and J ends lost 1 base and 4 bases respectively, with 11 bases between them. This CDR3 comprises 14 residues. In germline, CDR1 is SNHLY, CDR2 FYNNEI. Written as DNA, the CDR3 is TGTGCCAGCAGTGAAGTTAGAGGGAAATACGAGCAGTACGTC. It translates to CASSEVRGKYEQYV.

The gene calls are TRBV10-3 and TRBJ1-1; 7 nucleotides agree with TRBD1. After removal of 4 bases from V and 1 base from J, the junction contained 6 bases not matched to a gene. This CDR3 region has 15 residues. Germline assignment: CDR1 ENHRY and CDR2 SYGVKD. In DNA form, the CDR3 reads TGTGCCATCAGTGCCTCGGGACAGAAGAACACTGAAGCTTTCTTT. The encoded protein is CAISASGQKNTEAFF.

This clone was observed a few times. This chain uses TRBV2 with TRBJ1-2; 10 nucleotides line up with TRBD1. V lost 8 bases to trimming and J lost 8 bases; unmatched junction nucleotides: 5. Germline V gives CDR1 SNHLY, CDR2 FYNNEI. The CDR3 spans 12 residues. CDR3 in amino acids: CASSRDRGGYTF. The CDR3 nucleotides are TGTGCCAGCTCGAGGGACAGGGGCGGCTACACCTTC.

The chain has TRBV7-7 and TRBJ2-7; no definite D call. This CDR3 contains 14 residues. The germline gives CDR1 SSHAT, CDR2 FNYEAQ (reference sequence). With 2 bases removed from V and 6 bases from J, the gap between germline ends came to 14 bases. The CDR3 sequence is CASSLTLGSLEQYF. In DNA, the CDR3 is TGTGCCAGCAGCTTAACGTTGGGCTCCCTCGAGCAGTACTTC. Looking up the rest from reference TRBV7-7 and TRBJ2-7 gives the full variable domain: GAGVSQSPRYKVTKRGQDVTLRCDPISSHATLYWYQQALGQGPEFLTYFNYEAQPDKSGLPSDRFSAERPEGSISTLTIQRTEQRDSAMYRCASSLTLGSLEQYFGPGTRLTVT.

The rearrangement links TRBV5-1 to TRBJ2-3; TRBD2 matches 8 bases. With V trimmed by 3 bases and J by 6 bases, 6 bases remained unmatched. Germline V lookup: CDR1 SGHRS, CDR2 YFSETQ. The CDR3 spans 14 residues. CDR3 residues: CASSYGGAGDTQYF. The CDR3 coding sequence is TGCGCCAGCAGCTACGGGGGGGCCGGGGATACGCAGTATTTT. Supplemented by reference TRBV5-1 and TRBJ2-3, the full variable domain reads KAGVTQTPRYLIKTRGQQVTLSCSPISGHRSVSWYQQTPGQGLQFLFEYFSETQRNKGNFPGRFSGRQFSNSRSEMNVSTLELGDSALYLCASSYGGAGDTQYFGPGTRLTVL.

The chain is built from TRBV5-1 and TRBJ1-6; D call uncertain. Germline CDR1 is SGHRS and CDR2 is YFSETQ. The CDR3 sequence is 15 residues long. Trimming shortened V by 4 bases and J by 9 bases, and 17 bases separated the two germline ends. CDR3 region: CASSPTKGGSSPLHF. The CDR3 DNA reads as TGCGCCAGCAGCCCTACGAAAGGAGGGAGTTCACCCCTCCACTTT.

The chain uses TRBV10-1 and TRBJ1-6, with 7 positions matching TRBD1. With V trimmed by 10 bases and J by 14 bases, 11 bases remained unmatched. CDR1 is WNHNN, CDR2 SYGVQD, per germline (reference sequence). The CDR3 contains 12 residues. The DNA of the CDR3 is TGCGCCACCCGAACAGGGGATGTGACCCTCCACTTT. Protein: CATRTGDVTLHF.

The genes are TRBV7-9 and TRBJ1-6, with D unclear. The germline V and J ends were trimmed by 5 bases and 10 bases, with 15 bases remaining between them. Germline CDR1 reads SEHNR; CDR2 reads FQNEAQ (reference sequence). The CDR3 length is 14 residues. CDR3 protein: CASSRDLRESPLHF. The CDR3 DNA is TGTGCCAGCAGCCGAGACCTCCGGGAGTCACCCCTCCACTTT.

The chain carries TRBV9 and TRBJ1-2, with a tentative D call TRBD1 (6 bases). V was pared by 2 bases and J by 1 base, with 12 bases between. Germline-derived CDR1 and CDR2 are SGDLS and YYNGEE. This CDR3 spans 15 amino acids. CDR3 amino acids: CASSVEIQGNYGYTF. The CDR3 DNA reads TGTGCCAGCAGCGTGGAAATACAGGGTAACTATGGCTACACCTTC.

The chain links TRBV19 to TRBJ1-6, with TRBD1 matching over 7 bases. The ends lost 3 bases at V and 10 bases at J; junction bases unmatched: 12. The length of the CDR3 is 16 residues. In germline, CDR1 is LNHDA, CDR2 SQIVND (reference sequence). CDR3 coding DNA: TGTGCCAGTAGTATCGGATCAGGGGGGCAAAGATCACCCCTCCACTTT. Its translation is CASSIGSGGQRSPLHF.

This clone was seen just once. The CDR3 protein is CASSVAGGPGETQYF. CDR3 DNA sequence: TGCGCCAGCAGCGTCGCGGGGGGGCCCGGGGAGACCCAGTACTTC. The chain couples TRBV5-1 to TRBJ2-5; TRBD2 agrees at 9 bases. The junction had 9 bases not matched to a gene; V was cut back by 4 bases and J by 5 bases. Germline CDR1 and CDR2: SGHRS and YFSETQ. CDR3 length: 15 residues.

The chain combines TRBV19 with TRBJ1-3; D is undetermined. The CDR3 sequence is 15 residues long. V lost 6 bases and J lost 0, with 12 bases in between. CDR1 is LNHDA, CDR2 SQIVND, per germline (reference sequence). The CDR3 is CASRRGSNSGNTIYF. Here the CDR3 DNA reads TGTGCCAGTAGGAGAGGGTCTAACTCTGGAAACACCATATATTTT.